This T cell receptor (beta chain) was recovered during a study of T-cell reconstitution after alpha-beta-depleted transplantation in children. As to this clonotype: Its antigen is not identified.

This sample's TCRbeta library carried unique molecular identifier barcodes. TCRdb recomputed calls from the PCR reads with MiXCR, one row per CDR3 protein. The table includes 250,000 to 400,000 distinct CDR3 sequences, approximately 23% detected once. Study-wide findings and caveats: Alpha-beta T cells present about two months after transplant were reported to originate from several hundred expanded graft clones. The origin of high day-60 TCRbeta diversity in some patients lay in surviving recipient T cells and thymic progenitors. A year had passed since transplant, and T-cell counts and diversity by then came mostly from newly produced T cells.

Sequencing was performed on PBMCs, mostly from graft donor cells, taken 180 days after TCRalphabeta/CD19-depleted stem cell transplant. The source of this sequence is a male patient aged 10 to 17 who had a stem cell transplant for acute lymphoblastic leukemia, so the T cells may come from the graft donor.

CDR3 DNA sequence: TGTGCCAGCAGGACCGGACAGGGCTTGTATGAGCAGTTCTTC. Amino acid sequence: CASRTGQGLYEQFF. The chain is built from TRBV12-3 or TRBV12-4 and TRBJ2-1; 8 nucleotides agree with TRBD1. V was clipped by 6 bases and J by 8 bases; unmatched bases: 9. The CDR3 consists of 14 residues.